A single sample is the source of the 30 T cell receptor beta chains below, sequenced in a study of monozygotic twins with inflammatory bowel disease. TCRdb derives one entry per CDR3 protein from the 5' RACE reads, leaving out DNA. The sample includes approximately 400,000 distinct CDR3 sequences. The specimen was blood. All receptors come from a human donor with ulcerative colitis or Crohn's disease, or a healthy co-twin of an affected twin (not recorded which).

The V call is TRBV19, the J call TRBJ1-3. The CDR3 loop spans 14 amino acids. Germline-derived CDR1 and CDR2 are LNHDA and SQIVND (reference sequence). The CDR3 loop reads CASSRGNSGNTIYF.

The chain recombines TRBV5-1 with TRBJ2-5. The CDR3 sequence is 12 residues long. CDR1 and CDR2 from the germline V gene are SGHRS and YFSETQ. The CDR3 here is CASSLNQETQYF.

V gene TRBV20-1 combines with J gene TRBJ2-6; the TCRdb D gene call, TRBD1, has no DNA to confirm it. Per the germline V gene, CDR1 is DFQATT and CDR2 is SNEGSKA (reference sequence). This CDR3 contains 16 residues. The chain's CDR3 is CSATLFGAGGANVLTF.

This chain joins TRBV6-4 and TRBJ1-5. The CDR3 consists of 13 residues. Germline values: CDR1 MRHNA, CDR2 SNTAGT. CDR3 region: CASSETAGQPQHF.

The rearrangement uses TRBV7-8 and TRBJ2-7. Germline CDR1 is SGHVS and CDR2 is FQNEAQ. The CDR3 consists of 12 residues. CDR3 protein: CASGLVSYEQYF.

The chain has TRBV5-6 and TRBJ2-3; TCRdb names TRBD2, which stays unverified in the absence of DNA. CDR1 and CDR2 (germline): SGHDT, YYEEEE. The CDR3 consists of 17 residues. This chain's CDR3 is CASSSPSGRPETDTQYF.

The CDR3: CSATDSLISYEQYF. This sequence joins TRBV20-1 and TRBJ2-7; without DNA, the TCRdb call of TRBD1 cannot be checked. Germline V lookup: CDR1 DFQATT, CDR2 SNEGSKA (reference sequence). The CDR3 sequence is 14 residues long.

The V call is TRBV18, the J call TRBJ2-7; TCRdb indicates TRBD1, and absent DNA this call remains unverified. CDR3 length equals 15 residues. Germline CDR1 KGHSH, CDR2 LQKENI. This chain's CDR3 is CASSQTPGPSYEQYF. Full variable domain (rest looked up from reference TRBV18 and TRBJ2-7): NAGVMQNPRHLVRRRGQEARLRCSPMKGHSHVYWYRQLPEEGLKFMVYLQKENIIDESGMPKERFSAEFPKEGPSILRIQQVVRGDSAAYFCASSQTPGPSYEQYFGPGTRLTVT.

The rearrangement joins TRBV5-4 to TRBJ2-1. Per the germline V gene, CDR1 is SGHNT and CDR2 is YYREEE (reference sequence). The CDR3 contains 13 residues. The CDR3 region is CASSSPSYNEQFF.

The V call is TRBV5-1, the J call TRBJ1-1; with no DNA, the TCRdb D assignment of TRBD1 cannot be verified. Germline assignment: CDR1 SGHRS and CDR2 YFSETQ. This CDR3 is 15 amino acids long. The CDR3 region is CASSPEGPRYTEAFF.

The V and J genes are TRBV24-1 and TRBJ2-2; absent DNA, TCRdb's TRBD2 call cannot be checked. From germline, CDR1 is KGHDR and CDR2 SFDVKD. The CDR3 contains 15 residues. CDR3 in amino acids: CATSDPDKPTGELFF.

This chain joins TRBV27 and TRBJ2-5; TCRdb returns TRBD1, unconfirmable since there is no DNA. The germline CDR1 and CDR2 sequences are MNHEY and SMNVEV (reference sequence). This CDR3 spans 14 amino acids. CDR3 residues: CASSLSGRQETQYF.

This chain uses TRBV28 with TRBJ1-2; TCRdb reports TRBD1, a call that lacks DNA to check it against. The CDR3 runs to 15 residues. Per the germline V gene, CDR1 is MDHEN and CDR2 is SYDVKM. The CDR3 loop reads CASSFSGQGVGGYTF.

The chain has TRBV20-1 and TRBJ2-1. Germline V gene sequence: CDR1 DFQATT, CDR2 SNEGSKA (reference sequence). This CDR3 is built from 14 residues. The chain's CDR3 is CSLLRGFSYNEQFF.

The J gene is TRBJ2-5, the V gene TRBV7-2; the TRBD1 assignment by TCRdb is unverifiable without DNA. CDR1 is SGHTA, CDR2 FQGNSA, per germline. The CDR3 length is 14 residues. CDR3 residues: CASSFLDNRGTQYF.

V usage is TRBV5-1 and J usage is TRBJ1-2. The CDR3 sequence is 13 residues long. Germline lookup yields CDR1 SGHRS and CDR2 YFSETQ. CDR3 sequence: CASSLGLSDGYTF.

V gene TRBV20-1 combines with J gene TRBJ1-1. Germline CDR1 DFQATT, CDR2 SNEGSKA (reference sequence). CDR3 length equals 15 residues. CDR3 in amino acids: CSARDIKPSDAEAFF.

The rearrangement joins TRBV5-5 to TRBJ1-2. CDR1 is SGHKS and CDR2 is YYEKEE in the germline V gene (reference sequence). This CDR3 contains 13 residues. CDR3 protein: CASSHTSNYGYTF. The full variable domain, completed using reference TRBV5-5 and TRBJ1-2, is DAGVTQSPTHLIKTRGQQVTLRCSPISGHKSVSWYQQVLGQGPQFIFQYYEKEERGRGNFPDRFSARQFPNYSSELNVNALLLGDSALYLCASSHTSNYGYTFGSGTRLTVV.

V usage is TRBV19 and J usage is TRBJ1-5; the D call from TCRdb, TRBD1, cannot be confirmed without DNA. Germline V gene lookup returns CDR1 LNHDA and CDR2 SQIVND (reference sequence). This CDR3 is built from 17 residues. CDR3 in amino acids: CASSTTGGPYSNQPQHF. Combining the CDR3 with reference TRBV19 and TRBJ1-5 gives the whole variable domain DGGITQSPKYLFRKEGQNVTLSCEQNLNHDAMYWYRQDPGQGLRLIYYSQIVNDFQKGDIAEGYSVSREKKESFPLTVTSAQKNPTAFYLCASSTTGGPYSNQPQHFGDGTRLSIL.

This chain uses TRBV18 with TRBJ1-2; TCRdb's D gene call, TRBD1, goes unchecked for lack of DNA. This CDR3 spans 13 amino acids. Germline assignment: CDR1 KGHSH and CDR2 LQKENI. The CDR3 here is CASSQGQGSGYTF.

The V gene is TRBV30, the J gene TRBJ2-3; TCRdb's assignment of TRBD1 cannot be checked, as there is no DNA. CDR3 size: 13 residues. Per the germline V gene, CDR1 is GTSNPN and CDR2 is SVGIG (reference sequence). CDR3 sequence reads: CAWSPLEADTQYF.

This chain connects TRBV5-8 to TRBJ2-1. The CDR3 extends over 14 amino acids. The germline V gene encodes CDR1 SGHTS and CDR2 YDEGEE. CDR3 sequence: CASSRGSSYNEQFF.

The gene calls are TRBV10-3 and TRBJ2-7; the TCRdb call, TRBD2, lacks DNA for checking. The CDR3 runs to 15 residues. Germline CDR1 and CDR2: ENHRY and SYGVKD. CDR3 protein: CAINSGGVLNYEQYF.

The chain recombines TRBV20-1 with TRBJ1-1; TCRdb outputs TRBD1, but without DNA this stays unchecked. CDR1 and CDR2 (germline): DFQATT, SNEGSKA (reference sequence). The CDR3 is 12 residues long. The CDR3 loop is CSAWFRGHRAFF.

The V gene is TRBV2, the J gene TRBJ1-1. The CDR3 has 14 amino acids. The germline gives CDR1 SNHLY, CDR2 FYNNEI. This CDR3 reads CASSRSQGGTEAFF.

The chain uses TRBV20-1 and TRBJ2-5; the D gene TCRdb calls, TRBD2, cannot be checked with no DNA. Germline V CDR1 and CDR2: DFQATT, SNEGSKA (reference sequence). The CDR3 has 17 amino acids. The CDR3 protein is CSARVIGLAGAIETQYF.

The genes are TRBV25-1 and TRBJ2-7. Germline V gene lookup returns CDR1 MGHDK and CDR2 SYGVNS. The CDR3 extends over 12 amino acids. The CDR3 is CASRDGPGEQYF.

The chain uses TRBV11-2 and TRBJ2-3; lacking DNA, the TRBD2 call made by TCRdb goes unchecked. The CDR3 runs to 18 residues. Germline CDR1 is SGHAT and CDR2 is FQNNGV. CDR3 sequence: CASSLERMRGGRADTQYF. The full variable domain, in which reference TRBV11-2 and TRBJ2-3 provide the parts outside the CDR3, is EAGVAQSPRYKIIEKRQSVAFWCNPISGHATLYWYQQILGQGPKLLIQFQNNGVVDDSQLPKDRFSAERLKGVDSTLKIQPAKLEDSAVYLCASSLERMRGGRADTQYFGPGTRLTVL.

The V and J genes are TRBV6-9 and TRBJ1-2. Germline CDR1 MNHGY, CDR2 SVAAGI. This CDR3 has 15 residues. CDR3 protein: CASSYLPTVDYGYTF.

The chain uses TRBV20-1 and TRBJ2-2; TCRdb's D gene call, TRBD2, goes unchecked for lack of DNA. The CDR3 consists of 15 residues. Germline V lookup: CDR1 DFQATT, CDR2 SNEGSKA (reference sequence). CDR3 amino acids: CSARDQRLNTGELFF.